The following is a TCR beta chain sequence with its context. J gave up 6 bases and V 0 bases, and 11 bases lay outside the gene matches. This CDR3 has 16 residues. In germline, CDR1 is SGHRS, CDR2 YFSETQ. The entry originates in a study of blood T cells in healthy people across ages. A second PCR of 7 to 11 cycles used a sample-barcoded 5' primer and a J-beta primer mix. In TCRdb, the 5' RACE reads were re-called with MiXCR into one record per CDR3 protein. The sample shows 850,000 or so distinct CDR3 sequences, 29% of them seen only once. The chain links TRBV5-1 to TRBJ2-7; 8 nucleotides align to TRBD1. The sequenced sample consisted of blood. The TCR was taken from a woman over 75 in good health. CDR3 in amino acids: CASSLARQGNWSEQYF. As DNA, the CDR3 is TGCGCCAGCAGCTTGGCCCGACAGGGGAATTGGAGCGAGCAGTACTTC.